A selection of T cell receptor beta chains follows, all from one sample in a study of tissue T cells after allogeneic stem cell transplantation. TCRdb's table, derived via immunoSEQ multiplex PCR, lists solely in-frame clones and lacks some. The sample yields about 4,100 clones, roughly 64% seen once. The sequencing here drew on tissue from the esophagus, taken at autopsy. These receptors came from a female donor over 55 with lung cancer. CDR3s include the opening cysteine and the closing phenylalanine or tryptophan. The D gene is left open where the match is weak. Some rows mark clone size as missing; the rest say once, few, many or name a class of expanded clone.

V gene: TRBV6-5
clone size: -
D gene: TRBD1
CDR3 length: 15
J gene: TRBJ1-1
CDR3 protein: CASSKPGTGGTEAFF

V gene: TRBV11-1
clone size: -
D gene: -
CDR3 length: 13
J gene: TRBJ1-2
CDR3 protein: CASRGESFYGYTF

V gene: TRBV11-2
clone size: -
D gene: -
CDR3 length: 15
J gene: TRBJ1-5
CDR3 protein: CASSLTHTGNQPQHF

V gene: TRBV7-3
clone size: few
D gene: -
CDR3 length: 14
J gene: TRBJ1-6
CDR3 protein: CASSSGPYNSPLHF

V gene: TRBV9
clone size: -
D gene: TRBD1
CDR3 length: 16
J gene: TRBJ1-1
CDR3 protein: CASSVGDRVGFTEAFF

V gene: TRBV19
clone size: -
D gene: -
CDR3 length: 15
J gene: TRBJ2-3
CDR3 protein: CASSRQVVRTDTQYF

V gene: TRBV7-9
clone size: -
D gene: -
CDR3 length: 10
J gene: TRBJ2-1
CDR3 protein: CATGVVEQFF

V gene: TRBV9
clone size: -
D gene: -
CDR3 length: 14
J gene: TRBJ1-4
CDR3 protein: CASSVVADNEKLFF

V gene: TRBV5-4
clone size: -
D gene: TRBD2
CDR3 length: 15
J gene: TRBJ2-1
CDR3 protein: CASRDSGRVLDEQFF

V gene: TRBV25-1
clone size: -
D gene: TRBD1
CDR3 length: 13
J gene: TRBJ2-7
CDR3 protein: CASSHRGQGEQYF

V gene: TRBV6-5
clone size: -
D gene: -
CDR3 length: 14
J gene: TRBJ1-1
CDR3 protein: CASPPDRQYTEAFF

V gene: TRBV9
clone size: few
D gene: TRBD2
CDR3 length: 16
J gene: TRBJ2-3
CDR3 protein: CASSVGLLAGTDTQYF

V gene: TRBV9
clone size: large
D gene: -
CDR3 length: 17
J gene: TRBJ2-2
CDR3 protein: CASSVGLGLSNTGELFF

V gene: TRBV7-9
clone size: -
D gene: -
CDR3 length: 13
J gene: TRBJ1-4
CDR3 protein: CASSWKSYEKLFF

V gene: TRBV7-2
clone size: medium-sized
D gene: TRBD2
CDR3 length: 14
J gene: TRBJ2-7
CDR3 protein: CASSLSLADYEQYF

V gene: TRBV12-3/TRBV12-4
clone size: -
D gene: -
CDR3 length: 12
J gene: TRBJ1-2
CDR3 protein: CASTPGVDGYTF

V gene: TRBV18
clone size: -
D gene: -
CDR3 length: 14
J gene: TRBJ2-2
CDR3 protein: CASSPPRPTVELFF

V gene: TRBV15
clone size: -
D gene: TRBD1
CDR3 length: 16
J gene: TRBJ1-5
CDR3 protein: CATSRARRTGDQPQHF

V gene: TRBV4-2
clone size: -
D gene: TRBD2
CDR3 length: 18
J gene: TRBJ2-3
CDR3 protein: CASSQERGTSGGRDTQYF

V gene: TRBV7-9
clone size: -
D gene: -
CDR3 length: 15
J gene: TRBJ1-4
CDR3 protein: CASSVLSLTNEKLFF

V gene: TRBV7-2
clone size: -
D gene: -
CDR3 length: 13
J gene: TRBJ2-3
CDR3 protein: CASSLLWTDTQYF

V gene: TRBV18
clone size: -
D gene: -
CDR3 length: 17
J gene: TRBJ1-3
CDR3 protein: CASSPPPGTIYRNTIYF

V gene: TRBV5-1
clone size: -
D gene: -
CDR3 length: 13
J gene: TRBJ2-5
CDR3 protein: CASSYPEQETQYF

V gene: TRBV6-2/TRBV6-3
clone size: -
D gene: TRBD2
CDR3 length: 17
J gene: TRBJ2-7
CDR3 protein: CASSYVVSGGPSGEQYF